This is a list of T cell receptor beta chains from one sample in a study of PD-1 blockade in mismatch repair-deficient tumors. The method was immunoSEQ multiplex PCR; TCRdb's version includes in-frame clones alone and lacks a portion of them. The table includes about 34,000 clones, about 85% detected once. The specimen was PBMCs, collected 6 weeks after starting pembrolizumab. The receptors were gathered from an adult with mismatch repair-deficient cancer. CDR3s include the opening cysteine and the closing phenylalanine or tryptophan. D genes are given only for firm matches. Rows give clone size only sometimes, using once, few, many, or a class for an expanded clone.

TRBV7-9,TRBD2,-,TRBJ2-1,TGTGCCAGCAGCTTCGGGACTAGCCCCTACAATGAGCAGTTCTTC,CASSFGTSPYNEQFF
TRBV19,TRBD2,-,TRBJ2-1,TGTGCCAGTAGTATAGTCGGCGGGAGTGGTGAGCAGTTCTTC,CASSIVGGSGEQFF
TRBV19,-,-,TRBJ2-1,TGTGCCAGTAGTCAAGTGATGAAGAGCTCCTACAATGAGCAGTTCTTC,CASSQVMKSSYNEQFF
TRBV9,-,-,TRBJ2-2,TGTGCCAGCAGCCTAAACACCGGGGAGCTGTTTTTT,CASSLNTGELFF
TRBV5-1,TRBD1,-,TRBJ2-7,TGCGCCAGCAGCACCGGACAGGGGGCCTACGAGCAGTACTTC,CASSTGQGAYEQYF
TRBV9,TRBD2,-,TRBJ2-2,TGTGCCAGCAGCGCGTCCGGGGGGTTTACCGGGGAGCTGTTTTTT,CASSASGGFTGELFF
TRBV18,TRBD2,-,TRBJ2-1,TGTGCCAGCGGAAAAGGGGTATGGCGGGAGGGCCGAAGCTCCTACAATGAGCAGTTCTTC,CASGKGVWREGRSSYNEQFF
TRBV6-1,TRBD1,-,TRBJ2-5,TGTGCCAGCAGTGAAGTAGACAGGGAAGAGACCCAGTACTTC,CASSEVDREETQYF
TRBV7-9,TRBD2,once,TRBJ2-1,TGTGCCAGCAGAGGTCTAGCGGGAGAAAAGTTTCACAATGAGCAGTTCTTC,CASRGLAGEKFHNEQFF
TRBV9,-,once,TRBJ2-2,TGTGCCAGCAGCGTAGCGGGTAGTCAGACCGGGGAGCTGTTTTTT,CASSVAGSQTGELFF
TRBV5-1,-,-,TRBJ2-3,TGCGCCAGCAGCGTTGGGAGTGCCTCAGATACGCAGTATTTT,CASSVGSASDTQYF
TRBV2,TRBD2,-,TRBJ2-2,TGTGCCAGCAGGGGACTAGCGGGAGGGCGCGACACCGGGGAGCTGTTTTTT,CASRGLAGGRDTGELFF
TRBV30,-,-,TRBJ2-4,TGTGCCTGGAAAGCCAGGGGATACATTCAGTACTTC,CAWKARGYIQYF
TRBV21-1,-,-,TRBJ2-7,TGTGCCAGCAGCAAACCCCGGACTAGCGGGAAAAGCTACGAGCAGTACTTC,CASSKPRTSGKSYEQYF
TRBV27,-,-,TRBJ2-1,TGTGCCAGCAGTACTATGCAGGGGACGAGCACCTACAATGAGCAGTTCTTC,CASSTMQGTSTYNEQFF
TRBV5-4,-,-,TRBJ2-3,TGTGCCAGCAGCAATCCTAGCAGAGGCACAGATACGCAGTATTTT,CASSNPSRGTDTQYF
TRBV11-1,TRBD2,-,TRBJ2-5,TGTGCCAGCAGCTTCGGCGGGAGAAGGGGAGAGACCCAGTACTTC,CASSFGGRRGETQYF